The 13 T cell receptor beta chains in this list originate from one sample, sequenced in a study of cytomegalovirus exposure and HLA in healthy donors. The PCR was carried out with 60 Vbeta primers and 13 Jbeta primers. Profiling relied on immunoSEQ multiplex PCR, and the TCRdb table lists in-frame clones only, not all of them. The sample has 150,000 or so clones, 60% to 80% seen once; the top ten hold 11%. The sequencing sample was made of PBMCs. These receptors were collected from a man between 18 and 35 years old in good health and CMV-seropositive.

This chain joins TRBV7-2 and TRBJ2-3; TRBD2 matches at 9 bases. The germline gives CDR1 SGHTA, CDR2 FQGNSA. This CDR3 is built from 16 residues. V was clipped by 2 bases and J by 0 bases; unmatched bases: 3. CDR3 in amino acids: CASSLRREGSTDTQYF. The CDR3 DNA follows: TGTGCCAGCAGCTTAAGGCGGGAGGGTAGCACAGATACGCAGTATTTT.

This chain connects TRBV6-1 to TRBJ2-2; perhaps TRBD1 as D (6 bases). In germline, CDR1 is MNHNS, CDR2 SASEGT. The CDR3 extends over 16 amino acids. The V end lost 4 bases, the J end lost 1 base, and 13 bases lay between the germline ends. CDR3 loop: CASSVVPGQNTGELFF. The CDR3 DNA sequence: TGTGCCAGCAGTGTAGTACCGGGACAGAACACCGGGGAGCTGTTTTTT.

The rearrangement uses TRBV10-3 and TRBJ2-2; weak D call: TRBD2 (6 bases). Germline values: CDR1 ENHRY, CDR2 SYGVKD. V lost 10 bases and J 2 bases, leaving 8 bases between the germline ends. The CDR3 contains 12 residues. For the CDR3, the DNA is TGTGCCACCGGGGGAAACACCGGGGAGCTGTTTTTT. Translating gives CATGGNTGELFF.

This clone is categorized as medium-sized. The CDR3 sequence is CAAAGLAGTAYEQYF. The DNA for the CDR3 is TGTGCCGCCGCGGGGCTAGCGGGGACAGCCTACGAGCAGTACTTC. The V call is TRBV6-1, the J call TRBJ2-7; 9 nucleotides agree with TRBD2. V gave up 11 bases and J gave up 2 bases; unmatched junction bases: 13. This CDR3 comprises 15 residues. Per the germline V gene, CDR1 is MNHNS and CDR2 is SASEGT.

This clone appeared a single time. The chain carries TRBV4-1 and TRBJ2-7; D remains ambiguous. Germline assignment: CDR1 MGHRA and CDR2 YSYEKL. Trimming cost V 1 base and J 1 base, with 11 bases left between them. The CDR3 contains 15 residues. CDR3 region: CASSQGGVPSYEQYF. As DNA, the CDR3 is TGCGCCAGCAGCCAAGGCGGCGTCCCGTCCTACGAGCAGTACTTC.

V and J are TRBV7-2 and TRBJ1-1, with 7 bases aligning to TRBD1. Per the germline V gene, CDR1 is SGHTA and CDR2 is FQGNSA. V lost 4 bases and J lost 10; bases outside the gene matches: 9. The CDR3 loop spans 13 amino acids. The CDR3 loop reads CASSSNRGCVAFF. The CDR3 nucleotides read TGTGCCAGCAGCTCCAACAGGGGATGTGTAGCTTTCTTT.

V usage is TRBV7-6 and J usage is TRBJ1-1; D is ambiguous. This CDR3 has 14 residues. Per the germline V gene, CDR1 is SGHVS and CDR2 is FNYEAQ. V was cut by 5 bases and J by 1 base, with 11 bases left in between. This CDR3 reads CASSRGHQNTEAFF. The DNA for the CDR3 is TGTGCCAGCAGCCGAGGGCACCAGAACACTGAAGCTTTCTTT.

As regards this clone: One junction end disagrees with the germline gene, perhaps due to a read error. This rearrangement joins TRBV7-9 to TRBJ2-5; 10 nucleotides agree with TRBD1. Germline CDR1 reads SEHNR; CDR2 reads FQNEAQ (reference sequence). The CDR3 loop spans 15 amino acids. The CDR3 region is CSSSLGDRGGETQYF. The CDR3 DNA reads TGTTCCAGCAGCTTAGGGGACAGGGGTGGAGAGACCCAGTACTTC. Full variable domain (remainder filled in from reference TRBV7-9 and TRBJ2-5): DTGVSQNPRHKITKRGQNVTFRCDPISEHNRLYWYRQTLGQGPEFLTYFQNEAQLEKSRLLSDRFSAERPKGSFSTLEIQRTEQGDSAMYLCSSSLGDRGGETQYFGPGTRLLVL.

The V call is TRBV9, the J call TRBJ2-3; no definite D call. The CDR3 is 14 amino acids. Germline V gene data show CDR1 as SGDLS and CDR2 as YYNGEE. Trimming left V 8 bases short and J 2 bases short, with 15 bases between. CDR3: CARKQSSLTDTQYF. CDR3 coding DNA: TGTGCCAGAAAACAGAGCAGCCTCACAGATACGCAGTATTTT.

This clone occurred a few times. The chain has TRBV5-1 and TRBJ2-1; 7 bases are a match to TRBD2. CDR1 and CDR2 (germline): SGHRS, YFSETQ. CDR3 length: 16 amino acids. The trim removed 0 bases at V and 8 bases at J, leaving 11 bases unmatched. Here the CDR3 reads CASSLDAGAFSDEQFF. CDR3 DNA: TGCGCCAGCAGCTTGGATGCGGGAGCATTCTCGGATGAGCAGTTCTTC.

The chain carries TRBV6-1 and TRBJ2-3; perhaps TRBD1 as D (5 bases). Between the trimmed V and J ends, which lost 8 bases and 2 bases, there was a span of 17 bases. The germline V gene has CDR1 MNHNS and CDR2 SASEGT. This CDR3 has 15 residues. CDR3: CASEPGQTDTDTQYF. As DNA, the CDR3 is TGTGCCAGCGAGCCAGGACAAACAGACACAGATACGCAGTATTTT.

This clone was seen a handful of times. The V gene is TRBV18, the J gene TRBJ2-7; D is unclear. The CDR3 is made up of 13 amino acids. V dropped 1 base and J dropped 3 bases, with 7 bases sitting between them. In germline, CDR1 is KGHSH, CDR2 LQKENI. The CDR3 loop reads CASSPHVGYEQYF. The CDR3 DNA reads TGTGCCAGCTCACCACACGTCGGCTACGAGCAGTACTTC. The complete variable domain, with remaining parts taken from reference TRBV18 and TRBJ2-7, reads NAGVMQNPRHLVRRRGQEARLRCSPMKGHSHVYWYRQLPEEGLKFMVYLQKENIIDESGMPKERFSAEFPKEGPSILRIQQVVRGDSAAYFCASSPHVGYEQYFGPGTRLTVT.

The chain uses TRBV29-1 and TRBJ2-1; TRBD2 agrees at 7 bases. Unmatched junction bases numbered 8, after V lost 0 bases and J lost 12 bases. CDR1 is SQVTM and CDR2 is ANQGSEA in the germline V gene. The CDR3 sequence is 13 residues long. CDR3 DNA: TGCAGCGTTGAAGAAGGGAGACTAGCCGGGCAGTTCTTC. This gives the protein CSVEEGRLAGQFF.